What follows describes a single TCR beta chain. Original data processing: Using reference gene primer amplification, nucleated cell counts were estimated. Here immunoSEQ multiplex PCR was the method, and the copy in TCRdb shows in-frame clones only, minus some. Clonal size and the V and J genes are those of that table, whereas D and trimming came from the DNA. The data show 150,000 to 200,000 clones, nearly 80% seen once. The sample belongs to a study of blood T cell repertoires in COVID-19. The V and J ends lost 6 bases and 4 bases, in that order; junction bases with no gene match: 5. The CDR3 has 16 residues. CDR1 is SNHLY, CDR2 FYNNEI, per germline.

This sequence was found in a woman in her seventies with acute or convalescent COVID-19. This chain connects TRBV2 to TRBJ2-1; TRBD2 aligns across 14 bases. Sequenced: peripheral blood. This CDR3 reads CASRGLAGDEYNEQFF. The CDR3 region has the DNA TGTGCCAGCAGGGGACTAGCGGGAGATGAGTACAATGAGCAGTTCTTC.